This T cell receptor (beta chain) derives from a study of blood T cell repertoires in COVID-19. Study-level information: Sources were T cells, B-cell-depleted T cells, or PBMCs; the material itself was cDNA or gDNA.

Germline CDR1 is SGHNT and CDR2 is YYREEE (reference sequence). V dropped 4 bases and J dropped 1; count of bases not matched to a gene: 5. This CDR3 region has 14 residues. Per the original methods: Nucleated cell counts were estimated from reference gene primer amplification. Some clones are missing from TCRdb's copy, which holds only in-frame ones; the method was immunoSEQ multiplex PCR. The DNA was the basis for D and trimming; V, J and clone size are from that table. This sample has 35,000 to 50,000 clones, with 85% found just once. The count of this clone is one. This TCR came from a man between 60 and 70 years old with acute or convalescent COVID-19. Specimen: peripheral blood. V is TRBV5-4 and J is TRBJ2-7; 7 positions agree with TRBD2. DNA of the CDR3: TGTGCCAGCAGCGCCGGGGGGAGGTCCTACGAGCAGTACTTC. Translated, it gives CASSAGGRSYEQYF.